Listed below are T cell receptor beta chains from one sample, sequenced in a study of PD-1 blockade in classical Hodgkin lymphoma. Profiled with immunoSEQ multiplex PCR; TCRdb holds only in-frame clones, not every one. In the table there are 100,000 or so clones, around nine tenths of which are singletons. The sequenced sample was peripheral blood mononuclear cells (PBMCs), obtained before the fourth cycle of nivolumab. Receptors were obtained from a human donor with classical Hodgkin lymphoma. Each CDR3 is given with its conserved first and last residue. A D gene is named only where the DNA matches it firmly. Only part of the rows carry a size: once, few, many, or a class if the clone is expanded.

V	J	size	D	CDR3	DNA
TRBV4-1	TRBJ2-7	-	-	CASSQEQSRSYEQYF	TGCGCCAGCAGCCAGGAACAGAGCCGCTCCTACGAGCAGTACTTC
TRBV5-1	TRBJ1-4	-	TRBD1	CASSFLPGQGATNEKLFF	TGCGCCAGCAGCTTTTTACCGGGACAGGGGGCAACTAATGAAAAACTGTTTTTT
TRBV19	TRBJ1-5	-	-	CASSIGPQFNQPQHF	TGTGCCAGTAGTATCGGACCGCAGTTCAATCAGCCCCAGCATTTT
TRBV2	TRBJ2-3	-	-	CASSGESRDTQYF	TGTGCCAGCAGTGGGGAGAGTAGGGATACGCAGTATTTT
TRBV6-5	TRBJ2-5	-	-	CASSYSGNRQETQYF	TGTGCCAGCAGTTACTCGGGAAACAGACAAGAGACCCAGTACTTC
TRBV11-1	TRBJ2-3	-	TRBD2	CASRLSGRGTDTQYF	TGTGCCAGCAGGCTTAGCGGGAGAGGCACAGATACGCAGTATTTT
TRBV7-9	TRBJ1-4	-	-	CASSSVGGVNEKLFF	TGTGCCAGCAGCTCGGTTGGGGGAGTTAATGAAAAACTGTTTTTT
TRBV6-1	TRBJ1-5	-	-	CASSEAGNQPQHF	TGTGCCAGCAGTGAAGCAGGGAATCAGCCCCAGCATTTT
TRBV6-5	TRBJ1-1	-	-	CASSQRKNTEAFF	TGTGCCAGCAGCCAGAGAAAGAACACTGAAGCTTTCTTT
TRBV7-9	TRBJ1-1	-	-	CASSLVTENTEAFF	TGTGCCAGCAGCTTAGTTACCGAGAACACTGAAGCTTTCTTT
TRBV4-2	TRBJ1-1	once	-	CASSQDRGDTEAFF	TGTGCCAGCAGCCAAGATCGGGGCGACACTGAAGCTTTCTTT
TRBV27	TRBJ1-6	-	-	CASSLSGGYNSPLHF	TGTGCCAGCAGTTTATCGGGCGGATATAATTCACCCCTCCACTTT
TRBV30	TRBJ2-2	-	TRBD1	CAWRAGQGWEGDTGELFF	TGTGCCTGGAGGGCCGGACAGGGGTGGGAGGGCGACACCGGGGAGCTGTTTTTT
TRBV30	TRBJ2-7	-	TRBD2	CAWSIAGSSYEQYF	TGTGCCTGGAGTATAGCGGGGAGCTCCTACGAGCAGTACTTC
TRBV5-6	TRBJ2-2	-	-	CASRVQGGKAGELFF	TGTGCCAGCAGGGTACAGGGTGGGAAAGCCGGGGAGCTGTTTTTT
TRBV27	TRBJ2-1	-	TRBD2	CASRSGVASGRPGPHNEQFF	TGTGCCAGCAGATCCGGAGTCGCTAGCGGGAGGCCCGGCCCCCACAATGAGCAGTTCTTC
TRBV7-9	TRBJ2-2	-	TRBD2	CASSPAGLGGELFF	TGTGCCAGCAGCCCAGCGGGATTGGGCGGGGAGCTGTTTTTT
TRBV10-3	TRBJ1-5	-	-	CAISENTGNQPQHF	TGTGCCATCAGTGAGAATACAGGGAATCAGCCCCAGCATTTT
TRBV5-4	TRBJ2-2	few	TRBD1	CASSLGQGAPTGELFF	TGTGCCAGCAGCTTGGGACAGGGGGCCCCGACCGGGGAGCTGTTTTTT
TRBV19	TRBJ1-5	-	-	CASSIVGLASNQPQHF	TGTGCCAGTAGTATAGTTGGGCTAGCAAGCAATCAGCCCCAGCATTTT
TRBV19	TRBJ2-2	-	-	CASSMRHPGELFF	TGTGCCAGTAGTATGAGACATCCCGGGGAGCTGTTTTTT
TRBV6-6	TRBJ1-2	-	-	CASSPDVYGYTF	TGTGCCAGCAGTCCTGACGTCTATGGCTACACCTTC
TRBV10-1	TRBJ2-7	-	-	CASSEGGGFYEQYF	TGCGCCAGCAGTGAAGGAGGGGGCTTCTACGAGCAGTACTTC
TRBV7-2	TRBJ2-1	-	TRBD1	CASSYEGGAYNEQFF	TGTGCCAGCAGTTACGAAGGGGGCGCCTACAATGAGCAGTTCTTC
TRBV19	TRBJ1-5	-	-	CASSFPVGNQPQHF	TGTGCCAGTAGTTTCCCTGTTGGCAATCAGCCCCAGCATTTT
TRBV4-2	TRBJ2-3	-	-	CASSQDYARSTDTQYF	TGTGCCAGCAGCCAAGATTACGCCAGAAGCACAGATACGCAGTATTTT
TRBV5-4	TRBJ1-2	-	TRBD1	CASSSEGQGARGYTF	TGTGCCAGCAGCTCAGAAGGACAGGGGGCTCGAGGCTACACCTTC
TRBV30	TRBJ2-5	-	-	CAWTGLGGGGETQYF	TGTGCCTGGACCGGTTTGGGTGGGGGAGGAGAGACCCAGTACTTC
TRBV7-9	TRBJ2-5	once	-	CASSAPGRIRETQYF	TGTGCCAGCAGCGCCCCCGGGAGAATACGGGAGACCCAGTACTTC
TRBV4-3	TRBJ2-7	-	-	CASSQDGFGGTYEQYF	TGCGCCAGCAGCCAAGATGGGTTTGGAGGGACCTACGAGCAGTACTTC
TRBV2	TRBJ2-5	-	-	CASSEEGIRQETQYF	TGTGCCAGCAGTGAAGAGGGGATTAGGCAAGAGACCCAGTACTTC
TRBV2	TRBJ1-2	-	-	CASSEALFVEVNYGYTF	TGTGCCAGCAGTGAAGCGCTTTTCGTAGAGGTTAACTATGGCTACACCTTC
TRBV28	TRBJ2-3	once	-	CAVGYTQYF	TGTGCCGTCGGTTATACGCAGTATTTT
TRBV5-6	TRBJ2-3	-	-	CASSLGRDHTDTQYF	TGTGCCAGCAGCTTAGGTAGGGACCACACAGATACGCAGTATTTT
TRBV6-6	TRBJ1-1	-	-	CASSYSGGAEAFF	TGTGCCAGCAGTTACTCAGGCGGGGCTGAAGCTTTCTTT
TRBV27	TRBJ2-6	few	-	CASRHPGSGANVLTF	TGTGCCAGCAGACACCCGGGCTCTGGGGCCAACGTCCTGACTTTC
TRBV6-5	TRBJ1-5	few	TRBD1	CASSHRGLGQPQHF	TGTGCCAGCAGTCACAGGGGGCTCGGTCAGCCCCAGCATTTT
TRBV7-9	TRBJ1-2	-	-	CASSADYGVQGTYGYTF	TGTGCCAGCAGCGCCGACTATGGGGTACAGGGAACTTATGGCTACACCTTC
TRBV25-1	TRBJ1-2	-	-	CASSAGANGYTF	TGTGCCAGCAGCGCGGGTGCAAATGGCTACACCTTC
TRBV6-1	TRBJ2-1	-	TRBD2	CASQRASGSVEQFF	TGTGCCAGCCAGCGGGCTAGCGGGAGTGTGGAGCAGTTCTTC
TRBV18	TRBJ2-1	-	-	CASSPPNPTDEQFF	TGTGCCAGCTCACCACCGAACCCCACCGATGAGCAGTTCTTC
TRBV19	TRBJ2-7	-	TRBD2	CASSTTGLADYEQYF	TGTGCCAGTAGCACAACGGGACTAGCGGATTACGAGCAGTACTTC
TRBV6-1	TRBJ2-3	-	-	CASRGAGHPTDTQYF	TGTGCCAGCAGAGGAGCGGGACACCCCACAGATACGCAGTATTTT
TRBV9	TRBJ2-1	-	TRBD2	CASSAPGGRGNEQFF	TGTGCCAGCAGCGCCCCGGGCGGGAGAGGCAATGAGCAGTTCTTC
TRBV6-5	TRBJ1-2	-	TRBD1	CASSYSGTGIYGYTF	TGTGCCAGCAGTTACTCTGGGACAGGGATCTATGGCTACACCTTC
TRBV11-1	TRBJ2-5	-	TRBD2	CASSLVAGRVETQYF	TGTGCCAGCAGCTTAGTCGCGGGGAGGGTGGAGACCCAGTACTTC
TRBV4-1	TRBJ2-7	-	-	CASSQDRGNEQYF	TGCGCCAGCAGCCAAGATAGGGGCAACGAGCAGTACTTC